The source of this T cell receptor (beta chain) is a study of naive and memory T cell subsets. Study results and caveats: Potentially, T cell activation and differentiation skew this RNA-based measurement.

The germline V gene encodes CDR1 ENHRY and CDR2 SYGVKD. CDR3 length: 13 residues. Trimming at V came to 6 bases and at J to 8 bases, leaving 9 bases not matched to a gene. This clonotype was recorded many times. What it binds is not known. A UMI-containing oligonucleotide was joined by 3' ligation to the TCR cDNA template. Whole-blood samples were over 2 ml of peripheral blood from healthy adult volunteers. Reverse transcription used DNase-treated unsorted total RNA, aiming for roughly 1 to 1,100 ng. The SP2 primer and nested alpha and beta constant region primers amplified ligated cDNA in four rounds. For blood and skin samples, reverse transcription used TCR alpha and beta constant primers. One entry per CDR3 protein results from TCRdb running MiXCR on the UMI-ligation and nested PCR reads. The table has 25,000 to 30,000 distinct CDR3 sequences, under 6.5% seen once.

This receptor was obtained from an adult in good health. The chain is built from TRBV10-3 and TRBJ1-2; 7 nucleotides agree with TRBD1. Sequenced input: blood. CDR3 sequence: CAIRVTGAQGYTF. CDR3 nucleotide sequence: TGTGCCATCAGAGTAACAGGGGCGCAAGGCTACACCTTC.